These 21 T cell receptor beta chains were sequenced from one sample in a study of T cells in Graves' hyperthyroidism and ophthalmopathy. TCR beta CDR3 region amplification was performed from RNA transcripts. HTBI primers drove first-round RT-PCR of the TCR CDR3. Each CDR3 protein is one row after TCRdb ran MiXCR on the multiplex PCR reads. The data show almost 350,000 distinct CDR3 sequences, 18% seen once. Sequencing was done on a sample of blood. The receptors originated from a woman aged 40 to 50 with Graves' ophthalmopathy.

This clonotype showed up many times. The chain recombines TRBV7-8 with TRBJ2-2; 10 bases agree with TRBD1. Germline V gives CDR1 SGHVS, CDR2 FQNEAQ. The CDR3 totals 15 residues. V shed 6 bases and J 5 bases; nucleotides not matched to a gene: 6. CDR3 DNA sequence: TGTGCCAGCAGTAGACAGGGGGCACTGACCGGGGAGCTGTTTTTT. Translated: CASSRQGALTGELFF.

This clonotype has ten or more counts. The chain recombines TRBV12-3 or TRBV12-4 with TRBJ2-5; 8 bases align to TRBD1. CDR3 length: 15 residues. V dropped 4 bases and J dropped 5; count of bases not matched to a gene: 9. The CDR3 coding sequence is TGTGCCAGCAGTTCATCCGGGACAGGTTATGAGACCCAGTACTTC. This translates into CASSSSGTGYETQYF.

This clonotype came up many times. The V call is TRBV2, the J call TRBJ2-6; D might be TRBD1 (6 bases). The CDR3 sequence is 17 residues long. The germline gives CDR1 SNHLY, CDR2 FYNNEI. Trimming took off 4 bases at V and 4 bases at J, with 17 bases between the two ends. This CDR3 is CASSGVRAGVGANVLTF. In DNA, the CDR3 is TGTGCCAGCAGTGGTGTTCGTGCAGGGGTCGGGGCCAACGTCCTGACTTTC.

This clonotype has ten or more counts. This chain links TRBV14 with TRBJ1-1; 7 bases match TRBD1. The CDR3 contains 14 residues. Germline V CDR1 and CDR2: SGHDN, FVKESK. V gave up 5 bases and J gave up 6 bases; unmatched junction bases: 9. The CDR3 is CASSYGQVTSEAFF. The CDR3 DNA sequence: TGTGCCAGCAGCTATGGACAGGTAACGTCTGAAGCTTTCTTT.

This clonotype was counted many times. The chain links TRBV19 to TRBJ1-1; TRBD1 matches 7 bases. CDR1 is LNHDA, CDR2 SQIVND, per germline (reference sequence). CDR3 length: 13 residues. J was trimmed by 3 bases and V by 6 bases; bases with no gene match: 4. CDR3 amino acids: CASRRGLYTEAFF. The CDR3 coding sequence is TGTGCCAGTAGGAGGGGGCTTTACACTGAAGCTTTCTTT.

This clonotype was seen many times. The chain couples TRBV19 to TRBJ1-5; 7 nucleotides line up with TRBD1. The germline CDR1 and CDR2 sequences are LNHDA and SQIVND (reference sequence). V dropped 6 bases and J dropped 3; count of bases not matched to a gene: 8. The CDR3 has 15 residues. The CDR3 DNA follows: TGTGCCAGTAGCCCAACAGGGGTGCTCAATCAGCCCCAGCATTTT. Amino acid sequence: CASSPTGVLNQPQHF.

This clonotype was counted many times. A read error may account for a junction end that differs from germline. V and J are TRBV20-1 and TRBJ1-1, with 7 bases lining up with TRBD1. CDR1 and CDR2 (germline): DFQATT, SNEGSKA (reference sequence). The CDR3 is 12 amino acids. The CDR3 region has the DNA TGCAGTGCTAGGCGGGACAGCAGCGCCGCGATGTTT. Translating it yields CSARRDSSAAMF.

This clonotype was found many times. The V call is TRBV5-1, the J call TRBJ2-6; 8 bases fit TRBD2. Germline V gene lookup returns CDR1 SGHRS and CDR2 YFSETQ. The CDR3 has 18 amino acids. After removal of 1 base from V and 0 bases from J, the junction contained 6 bases not matched to a gene. CDR3 in DNA: TGCGCCAGCAGCTTGAATAGCGGGACCAGCTCTGGGGCCAACGTCCTGACTTTC. Translating gives CASSLNSGTSSGANVLTF.

The table lists this clonotype with many counts. This chain links TRBV15 with TRBJ1-5, with 7 bases aligning to TRBD1. The CDR3 length is 16 residues. The junction had 8 bases not matched to a gene; V was cut back by 3 bases and J by 3 bases. Germline lookup yields CDR1 LNHNV and CDR2 YYDKDF (reference sequence). The CDR3 DNA follows: TGTGCCACCAGCAGGGACGTACAGGGGAACAATCAGCCCCAGCATTTT. This translates into CATSRDVQGNNQPQHF.

This clonotype has a count of ten or more. The rearrangement joins TRBV12-3 or TRBV12-4 to TRBJ1-1; D unclear. The CDR3 consists of 16 residues. With 0 bases removed from V and 0 bases from J, the gap between germline ends came to 11 bases. The CDR3 loop is CASSLAQNQMNTEAFF. In DNA, the CDR3 is TGTGCCAGCAGTTTAGCGCAGAACCAGATGAACACTGAAGCTTTCTTT.

The chain recombines TRBV6-2 or TRBV6-3 with TRBJ2-7; no firm D call. V was shortened by 5 bases and J by 1 base, with 6 bases between the two germline ends. The length of the CDR3 is 12 residues. Germline values: CDR1 MNHEY, CDR2 SVGEGT. In DNA form, the CDR3 reads TGTGCCAGCAGTCAAATGTCCTACGAGCAGTACTTC. The encoded protein is CASSQMSYEQYF.

This clonotype was picked up many times. V is TRBV11-2 and J is TRBJ1-1, with D unclear. The CDR3 has 14 residues. The ends were cut back, 0 bases at V and 8 bases at J, with 13 bases in the middle. Germline V lookup: CDR1 SGHAT, CDR2 FQNNGV. The chain's CDR3 is CASSLDIGRGEAFF. CDR3 in DNA: TGTGCCAGCAGCTTAGATATTGGGCGTGGGGAAGCTTTCTTT.

As to this clonotype: Being one base from a much bigger clone, this may be a read error. This rearrangement joins TRBV12-3 or TRBV12-4 to TRBJ2-2; 11 bases are shared with TRBD2. The CDR3 is made up of 14 amino acids. CDR3 DNA sequence: TGTGCCAGCAGACTAGCGGGAGTCACCTGGGAGCTGTTTTTT. Its translation is CASRLAGVTWELFF.

This clonotype was counted many times. The chain joins TRBV28 to TRBJ2-7, with 7 nucleotides matching TRBD1. After removal of 7 bases from V and 0 bases from J, the junction contained 15 bases not matched to a gene. The CDR3 spans 17 residues. Germline values: CDR1 MDHEN, CDR2 SYDVKM. CDR3 residues: CASTIGGLALSSYEQYF. In nucleotides, the CDR3 is TGTGCCAGCACCATAGGGGGCCTGGCGTTAAGCTCCTACGAGCAGTACTTC.

This clonotype was counted ten times or more. The chain uses TRBV7-9 and TRBJ1-2; the D is unclear. Between the trimmed V and J ends, which lost 5 bases and 6 bases, there was a span of 7 bases. The CDR3 contains 11 residues. Germline lookup yields CDR1 SEHNR and CDR2 FQNEAQ (reference sequence). The CDR3 bases are TGTGCCAGCAGCGCCCTTGATGGCTACACCTTC. Its translation is CASSALDGYTF.

Many counts were recorded for this clonotype. The V call is TRBV11-2, the J call TRBJ2-5, with 9 bases lining up with TRBD1. This CDR3 has 15 amino acids. Per the germline V gene, CDR1 is SGHAT and CDR2 is FQNNGV. Germline trimming cut 6 bases from V and 2 bases from J; bases unmatched to any gene: 7. CDR3 amino acids: CASRQGTGRQETQYF. The CDR3 region has the DNA TGTGCCAGCAGGCAGGGGACAGGGCGGCAAGAGACCCAGTACTTC.

The rearrangement joins TRBV20-1 to TRBJ1-2, with D unclear. In germline, CDR1 is DFQATT, CDR2 SNEGSKA (reference sequence). Deletions cut 4 bases from V and 4 bases from J, with 10 bases between. The CDR3 has 12 residues. CDR3 sequence (DNA): TGCAGTGCTACAGAAACTCTCTATGGCTACACCTTC. Translation: CSATETLYGYTF.

As to this clonotype: A much larger clone lies one base from this, so it may be a read error. This chain joins TRBV24-1 and TRBJ2-7; 9 bases align to TRBD1. The CDR3 contains 15 residues. Trimming removed 9 bases from V and 7 bases from J; junction bases left unmatched: 15. Germline assignment: CDR1 KGHDR and CDR2 SFDVKD. The CDR3 region is CATCSTGTGIGEQYF. The CDR3 coding sequence is TGTGCCACCTGTTCCACCGGGACAGGGATTGGGGAGCAGTACTTC.

This clonotype has a count of ten or more. This chain links TRBV12-3 or TRBV12-4 with TRBJ2-1; 11 bases align to TRBD2. This CDR3 has 16 residues. J gave up 4 bases and V 2 bases, and 4 bases lay outside the gene matches. The CDR3 loop is CASSLRASGGYNEQFF. The CDR3 DNA is TGTGCCAGCAGTTTAAGGGCTAGCGGGGGGTACAATGAGCAGTTCTTC.

The chain employs TRBV6-1 and TRBJ2-5; D gene uncertain. The CDR3 contains 16 residues. V lost 5 bases to trimming and J lost 5 bases, with 21 bases between them. Per germline, CDR1 MNHNS and CDR2 SASEGT. CDR3 region: CASSPDLDGLGETQYF. The CDR3 bases are TGTGCCAGCAGTCCCGATTTGGACGGCCTGGGGGAGACCCAGTACTTC.

In regard to this clonotype: The junction differs from germline at one of its ends, possibly a read error. The gene calls are TRBV5-1 and TRBJ1-1; possible D gene TRBD1, 5 bases. The length of the CDR3 is 12 residues. The V gene's germline CDR1 is SGHRS and CDR2 YFSETQ. CDR3 DNA sequence: TGCGCTAGCAGCTTGGGGGAAACTGAAGCTTCCTTT. Translating it yields CASSLGETEASF.